The clone carrying this T cell receptor beta chain was detected once. Its specificity is unknown. Other DNA sequences within the sample encode an identical CDR3. Data came from immunoSEQ multiplex PCR; TCRdb stores just in-frame clones and leaves some out. There are 2 million or so clones in the sample; about 95% occur only once, and about 1.1% lies in the top ten. The V gene's germline CDR1 is LNHDA and CDR2 SQIVND (reference sequence). The length of the CDR3 is 14 residues. Losses at the gene ends were 6 bases for V and 3 bases for J; bases not matched to a gene: 8. This sample was included in a study of shared clonotypes between healthy human individuals. General observations from the study: Naive subsets tended to show greater estimated richness than memory subsets. The authors expected sequencing depth to affect clonotype sharing among donors. For naive CD4 cells, 5% to 6.5% of clonotypes were shared across a handful of donors.

It was CD45RO-negative cells, positively selected for CCR7, that made up naive CD8 cells, with terminally differentiated effector memory CD45RA+ cells excluded. The gene calls are TRBV19 and TRBJ2-7, with TRBD1 identical over 7 bases. What was sequenced was naive CD8+ T cells sorted from blood. The receptor comes from a man aged 18-30 years in good health. The CDR3 here is CASSPRTGLYEQYF. In DNA, the CDR3 is TGTGCCAGTAGCCCCAGGACAGGTCTCTACGAGCAGTACTTC.